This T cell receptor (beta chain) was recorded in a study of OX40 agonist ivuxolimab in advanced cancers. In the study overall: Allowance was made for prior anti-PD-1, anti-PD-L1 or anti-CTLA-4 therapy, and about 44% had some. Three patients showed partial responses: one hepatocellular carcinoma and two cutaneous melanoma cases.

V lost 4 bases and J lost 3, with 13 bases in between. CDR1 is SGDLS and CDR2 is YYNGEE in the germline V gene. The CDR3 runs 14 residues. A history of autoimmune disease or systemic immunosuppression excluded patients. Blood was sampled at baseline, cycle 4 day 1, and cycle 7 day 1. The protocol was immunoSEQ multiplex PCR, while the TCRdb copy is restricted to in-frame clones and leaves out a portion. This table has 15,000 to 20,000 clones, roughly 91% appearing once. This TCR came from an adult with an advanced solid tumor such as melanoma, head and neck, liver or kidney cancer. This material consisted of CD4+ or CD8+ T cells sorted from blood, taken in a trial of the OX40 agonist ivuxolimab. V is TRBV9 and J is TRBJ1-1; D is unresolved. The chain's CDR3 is CASSLSPLDTEAFF. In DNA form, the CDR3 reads TGTGCCAGCAGCCTCTCGCCCCTGGACACTGAAGCTTTCTTT. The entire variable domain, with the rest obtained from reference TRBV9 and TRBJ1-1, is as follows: DSGVTQTPKHLITATGQRVTLRCSPRSGDLSVYWYQQSLDQGLQFLIQYYNGEERAKGNILERFSAQQFPDLHSELNLSSLELGDSALYFCASSLSPLDTEAFFGQGTRLTVV.